The subject of this entry is one TCR beta chain. Its specificity is not known. Produced via immunoSEQ multiplex PCR; TCRdb's table is partial and in-frame only. The sample gives approximately 410,000 clones, about nine tenths of which show up once; around 1.7% is in the top ten. Noted treatment: some 19 received Ad26.COV2.S at low or high dose, single or two shots; 5 received placebo; per-sample allocation not given. All samples were drawn on day 63, counting from the first vaccine or placebo injection. Ad26 vector vaccine expressed Wuhan-strain SARS-CoV-2 spike. This sample is drawn from a study of Ad26.COV2.S vaccination and SARS-CoV-2 variants. In the study overall: Recipients of Ad26.COV2.S got it intramuscularly, once or twice 56 days apart.

The V end was cut by 1 base, the J end by 5 bases, with 15 bases between. The CDR3 contains 15 residues. Looked up from germline, CDR1 is MGHRA and CDR2 is YSYEKL. Study-wide results and caveats: Possibly, TCR breadth and depth analyses underestimated total T cell responses.

This specimen was peripheral blood, taken in a trial of Ad26.COV2.S vaccine versus placebo. The receptor was derived from a person between 18 and 60 years old who received the Ad26.COV2.S COVID-19 vaccine or a placebo. This sequence joins TRBV4-1 and TRBJ2-7, with D possibly matching TRBD1 (6 bases). CDR3 sequence: CASSQGAGVVDEQYF. The DNA of the CDR3 is TGCGCCAGCAGCCAAGGGGCAGGGGTGGTCGACGAGCAGTACTTC.